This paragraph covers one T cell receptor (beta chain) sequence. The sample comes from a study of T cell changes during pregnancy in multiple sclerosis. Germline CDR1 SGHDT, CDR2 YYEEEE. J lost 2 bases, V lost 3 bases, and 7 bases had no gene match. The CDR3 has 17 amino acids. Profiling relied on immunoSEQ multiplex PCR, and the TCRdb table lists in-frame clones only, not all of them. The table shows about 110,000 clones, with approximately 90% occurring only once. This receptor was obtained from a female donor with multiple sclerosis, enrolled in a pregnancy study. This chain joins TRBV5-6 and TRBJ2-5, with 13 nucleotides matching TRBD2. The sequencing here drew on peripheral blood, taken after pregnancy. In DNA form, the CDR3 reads TGTGCCAGCAGCTACAGGACTAGCGGGGGCCGGCAAGAGACCCAGTACTTC. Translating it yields CASSYRTSGGRQETQYF.